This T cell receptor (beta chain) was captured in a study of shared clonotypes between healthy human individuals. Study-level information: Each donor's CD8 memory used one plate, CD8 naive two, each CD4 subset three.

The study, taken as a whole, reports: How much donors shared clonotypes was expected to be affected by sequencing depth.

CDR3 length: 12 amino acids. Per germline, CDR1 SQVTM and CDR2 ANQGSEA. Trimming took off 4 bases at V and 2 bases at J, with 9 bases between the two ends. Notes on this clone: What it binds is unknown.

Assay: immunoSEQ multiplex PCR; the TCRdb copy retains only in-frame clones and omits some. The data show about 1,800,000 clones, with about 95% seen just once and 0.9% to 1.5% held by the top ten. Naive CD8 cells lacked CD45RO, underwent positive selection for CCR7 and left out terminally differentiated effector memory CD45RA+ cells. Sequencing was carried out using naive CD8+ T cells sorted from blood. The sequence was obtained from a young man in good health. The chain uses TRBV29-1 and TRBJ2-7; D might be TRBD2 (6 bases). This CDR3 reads CSVGEVPYEQYF. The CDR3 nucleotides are TGCAGCGTTGGGGAGGTCCCCTACGAGCAGTACTTC.